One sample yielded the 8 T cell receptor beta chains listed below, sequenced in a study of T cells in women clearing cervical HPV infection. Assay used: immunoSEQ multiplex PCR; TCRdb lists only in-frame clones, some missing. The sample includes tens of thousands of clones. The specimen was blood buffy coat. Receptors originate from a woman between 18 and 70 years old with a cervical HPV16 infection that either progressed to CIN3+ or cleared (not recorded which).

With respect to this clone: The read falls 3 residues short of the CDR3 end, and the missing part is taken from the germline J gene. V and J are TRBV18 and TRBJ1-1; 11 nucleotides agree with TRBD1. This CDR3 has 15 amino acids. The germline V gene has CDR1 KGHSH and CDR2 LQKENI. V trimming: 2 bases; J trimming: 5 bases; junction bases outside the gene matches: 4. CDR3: CASSPGQGAMTEAFF. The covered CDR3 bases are TGTGCCAGCTCACCAGGACAGGGGGCGATGACTGAA.

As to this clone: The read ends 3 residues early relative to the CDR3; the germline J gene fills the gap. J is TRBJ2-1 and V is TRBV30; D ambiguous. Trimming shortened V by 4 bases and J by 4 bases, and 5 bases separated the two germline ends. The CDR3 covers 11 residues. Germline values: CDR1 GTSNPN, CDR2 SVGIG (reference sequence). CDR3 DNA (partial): TGTGCCTGGACTCTTTACAATGAG. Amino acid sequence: CAWTLYNE. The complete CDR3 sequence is CAWTLYNEQFF.

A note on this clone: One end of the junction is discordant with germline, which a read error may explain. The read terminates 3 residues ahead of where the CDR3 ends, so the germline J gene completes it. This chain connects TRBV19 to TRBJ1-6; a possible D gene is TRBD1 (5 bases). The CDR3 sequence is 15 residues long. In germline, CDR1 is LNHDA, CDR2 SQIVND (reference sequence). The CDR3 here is CARSRVGRDNSPLHF. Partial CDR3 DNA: TGTGCCAGAAGTAGGGTTGGCAGGGATAATTCACCC.

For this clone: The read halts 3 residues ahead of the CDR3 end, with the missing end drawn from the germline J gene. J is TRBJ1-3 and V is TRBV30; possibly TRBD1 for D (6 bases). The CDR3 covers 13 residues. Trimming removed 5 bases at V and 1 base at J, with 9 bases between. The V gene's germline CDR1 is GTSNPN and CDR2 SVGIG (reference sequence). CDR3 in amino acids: CAWATGSGNTIYF. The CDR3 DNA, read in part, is TGTGCCTGGGCGACAGGTTCTGGAAACACC.

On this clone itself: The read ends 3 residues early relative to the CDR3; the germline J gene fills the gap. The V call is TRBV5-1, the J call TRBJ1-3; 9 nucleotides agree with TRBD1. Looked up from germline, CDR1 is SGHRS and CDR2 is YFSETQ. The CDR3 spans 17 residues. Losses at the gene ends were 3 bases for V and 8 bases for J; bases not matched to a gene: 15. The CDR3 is CASSSMGQGTAGDTIYF. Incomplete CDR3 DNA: TGCGCCAGCAGCTCCATGGGACAGGGAACTGCGGGGGACACC.

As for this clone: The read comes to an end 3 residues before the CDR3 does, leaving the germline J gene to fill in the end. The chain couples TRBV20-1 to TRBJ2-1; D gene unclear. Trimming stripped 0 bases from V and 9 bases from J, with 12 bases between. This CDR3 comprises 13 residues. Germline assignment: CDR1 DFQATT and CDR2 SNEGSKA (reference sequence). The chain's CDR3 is CSAREVQRSEQFF. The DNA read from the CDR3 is TGCAGTGCTAGAGAAGTACAGAGGTCTGAG.

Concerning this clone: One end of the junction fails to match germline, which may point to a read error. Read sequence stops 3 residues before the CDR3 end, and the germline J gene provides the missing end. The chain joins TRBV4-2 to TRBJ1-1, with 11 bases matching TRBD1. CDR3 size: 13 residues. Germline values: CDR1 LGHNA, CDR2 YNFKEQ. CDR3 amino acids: CASSQDRGLEAFF. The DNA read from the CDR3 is TGCGCCAGCAGCCAGGACAGGGGGCTCGAA.

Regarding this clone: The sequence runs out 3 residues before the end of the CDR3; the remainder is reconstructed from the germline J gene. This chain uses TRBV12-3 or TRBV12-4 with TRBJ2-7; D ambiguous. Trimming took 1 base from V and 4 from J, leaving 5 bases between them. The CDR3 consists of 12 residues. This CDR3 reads CASSLGSYEQYF. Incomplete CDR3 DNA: TGTGCCAGCAGTTTAGGTAGTTACGAG.